This T cell receptor (beta chain) was sequenced during a study of Graves' ophthalmopathy and Graves' hyperthyroidism. Whole-study context: Researchers classed hyperthyroidism as stable given no ophthalmopathy within 18 months of follow-up.

Study-wide findings and caveats: Most thyroid clonotypes expanded beyond 0.001 frequency were also found in blood.

Including both end residues, the CDR3 is 11 amino acids long. Comments on this clonotype: What it binds is not known. The missing conserved phenylalanine or tryptophan at the end of this CDR3 makes a read error likely. The limits of the CDR3 on the DNA are not certain, so only TCRdb's listed CDR3 is given.

RNA transcripts served as template for amplifying TCR beta CDR3 sequences. RT-PCR with HTBI primers came first, then second-round multiplex PCR. Via MiXCR, TCRdb re-called the multiplex PCR reads, giving one row per CDR3 protein. The table shows more than 1,000,000 distinct CDR3 sequences, with about 40% occurring only once. Sequenced input: peripheral blood or thyroid tissue (not recorded which). The sequence was obtained from an adult man with Graves' hyperthyroidism. This sequence joins TRBV12-3 or TRBV12-4 and TRBJ1-2. CDR3 protein: CASSSVGGYTV.